The present TCR beta chain was sequenced within a study of blood T cell repertoires in COVID-19. Looking at the study overall: Samples came from the United States, Italy and Spain, spanning acute and convalescent COVID-19. The cDNA or gDNA used as material had been derived from T cells, B-cell-depleted T cells, or PBMCs.

How the authors handled the data: From reference gene primer amplification, estimates of nucleated cell counts were derived. Method: immunoSEQ multiplex PCR; TCRdb's copy keeps in-frame clones and lacks some. V and J calls plus clone size are reproduced from that table; the DNA served to infer D and trimming. Counted here are 190,000 or so clones, about nine tenths occurring once; the ten biggest clones make up approximately 0.75%. Losses at the gene ends were 2 bases for V and 7 bases for J; bases not matched to a gene: 13. This CDR3 is 17 amino acids long. The germline V gene encodes CDR1 MNHNS and CDR2 SASEGT.

The receptor's source is a woman in her sixties or seventies with acute or convalescent COVID-19. The chain is built from TRBV6-1 and TRBJ1-3; 8 bases line up with TRBD1. The sample taken for sequencing was peripheral blood. Written as DNA, the CDR3 is TGTGCCAGCAGTGAAACCGGCTCAGCAGGGGGCGCGAACACCATATATTTT. Encoded protein: CASSETGSAGGANTIYF.